This entry lists 14 T cell receptor beta chains sequenced from one sample in a study of identical twins. Via MiXCR, TCRdb re-called the 5' RACE reads, giving one row per CDR3 protein. This table has approximately 550,000 distinct CDR3 sequences, around 22% appearing once. These same records also appear under a second study, on yellow fever vaccine responses in identical twins.

The sample consisted of CD4+ T cells sorted from blood. These receptor sequences come from a woman aged 18-30 years in good health.

V is TRBV4-1 and J is TRBJ2-2; TRBD2 matches 11 bases. This CDR3 is built from 18 residues. Germline CDR1 and CDR2: MGHRA and YSYEKL. V lost 2 bases to trimming and J lost 2 bases; unmatched junction nucleotides: 7. CDR3 protein: CASSQSLAGGGNTGELFF. CDR3 in DNA: TGCGCCAGCAGCCAATCCCTAGCGGGGGGTGGAAACACCGGGGAGCTGTTTTTT.

The sample holds a few counts of this clonotype. This chain connects TRBV9 to TRBJ2-1; 14 nucleotides agree with TRBD2. V lost 3 bases to trimming and J lost 2 bases; unmatched junction nucleotides: 13. The CDR3 is 20 amino acids. Germline CDR1 SGDLS, CDR2 YYNGEE. CDR3 residues: CASSARPGLAGVEAYNEQFF. Here the CDR3 DNA reads TGTGCCAGCAGCGCCCGTCCGGGACTAGCGGGAGTTGAAGCCTACAATGAGCAGTTCTTC. Together with reference TRBV9 and TRBJ2-1, the CDR3 gives the full variable domain: DSGVTQTPKHLITATGQRVTLRCSPRSGDLSVYWYQQSLDQGLQFLIQYYNGEERAKGNILERFSAQQFPDLHSELNLSSLELGDSALYFCASSARPGLAGVEAYNEQFFGPGTRLTVL.

This chain links TRBV5-1 with TRBJ2-7, with TRBD1 identical over 9 bases. The CDR3 totals 16 residues. Germline CDR1 is SGHRS and CDR2 is YFSETQ. V shed 0 bases, J shed 4 bases, and the junction held 8 bases outside the gene matches. CDR3: CASSLARDRGEYEQYV. The CDR3 nucleotides read TGCGCCAGCAGCTTGGCTCGAGACAGGGGGGAATACGAGCAGTACGTC.

V and J are TRBV6-6 and TRBJ2-1; perhaps D is TRBD1 or TRBD2 (6 bases each). Trimming pared 2 bases from V and 14 bases from J, leaving 13 bases between. CDR1 and CDR2 from the germline V gene are MNHNY and SVGAGI (reference sequence). CDR3 length: 12 residues. CDR3 in amino acids: CASSYASGEEFF. DNA for the CDR3: TGTGCCAGCAGTTACGCCTCAGGGGAGGAGTTCTTC.

This clonotype has a handful of counts. This chain connects TRBV28 to TRBJ1-5; a weak D match, TRBD1 (6 bases). V dropped 5 bases and J dropped 6 bases, with 14 bases sitting between them. Germline V gene data show CDR1 as MDHEN and CDR2 as SYDVKM. This CDR3 contains 14 residues. CDR3 sequence (DNA): TGTGCCAGCAGTCCCGGGGACACGGGTCAGCCCCAGCATTTT. Protein product: CASSPGDTGQPQHF.

This clonotype showed up many times. The chain joins TRBV12-3 or TRBV12-4 to TRBJ1-4; D might be TRBD1 (6 bases). The CDR3 totals 14 residues. The ends were cut back, 7 bases at V and 8 bases at J, with 17 bases in the middle. CDR3 bases: TGTGCCAGCAATATCAGGGGACGGGAGGAAAAACTGTTTTTT. This sequence encodes CASNIRGREEKLFF.

The chain combines TRBV20-1 with TRBJ2-1; 8 nucleotides match TRBD2. The CDR3 covers 13 residues. With V trimmed by 6 bases and J by 9 bases, 10 bases remained unmatched. Germline V gene sequence: CDR1 DFQATT, CDR2 SNEGSKA (reference sequence). CDR3 loop: CSARDQRGIEQFF. As DNA, the CDR3 is TGCAGTGCCCGAGACCAGCGGGGGATTGAGCAGTTCTTC.

This clonotype has only a few counts. The chain carries TRBV18 and TRBJ2-1; 8 bases agree with TRBD1. The J segment lost 5 bases and the V segment lost 0 bases, leaving 6 bases of the junction unmatched. The CDR3 covers 16 residues. Germline V gene sequence: CDR1 KGHSH, CDR2 LQKENI. The chain's CDR3 is CASSPPLQGAHNEQFF. The DNA for the CDR3 is TGTGCCAGCTCACCACCGCTTCAGGGGGCCCACAATGAGCAGTTCTTC.

The table lists this clonotype with a few counts. The genes are TRBV6-5 and TRBJ2-5, with 10 bases aligning to TRBD2. Germline lookup yields CDR1 MNHEY and CDR2 SVGAGI. The CDR3 spans 16 residues. The ends lost 2 bases at V and 2 bases at J; junction bases unmatched: 5. CDR3 nucleotides: TGTGCCAGCAGTTACCCGGGGACTAGCGTTCAAGAGACCCAGTACTTC. Translating it yields CASSYPGTSVQETQYF.

The V and J genes are TRBV12-3 or TRBV12-4 and TRBJ1-2; no clear D gene. Between the trimmed V and J ends, which lost 4 bases and 3 bases, there was a span of 9 bases. The CDR3 has 13 residues. CDR3 region: CASSSSGYYGYTF. The CDR3 nucleotides read TGTGCCAGCAGTTCATCGGGGTACTATGGCTACACCTTC.

The DNA for the CDR3 is TGCAGTGCTACGGACCCCTGGGTTGCAGATACGCAGTATTTT. Protein sequence: CSATDPWVADTQYF. The chain uses TRBV20-1 and TRBJ2-3; D gene ambiguous. V shed 4 bases and J shed 4 bases, with 15 bases lying between them. The CDR3 loop spans 14 amino acids. Germline assignment: CDR1 DFQATT and CDR2 SNEGSKA (reference sequence).

The rearrangement links TRBV25-1 to TRBJ2-1; unclear D gene. V shed 4 bases and J shed 3 bases, with 10 bases lying between them. Germline V gives CDR1 MGHDK, CDR2 SYGVNS. This CDR3 has 14 residues. CDR3 DNA: TGTGCCAGCAGTGCCAGAATGGTCTACAATGAGCAGTTCTTC. Residues: CASSARMVYNEQFF.

This clonotype turned up a few times. The V and J genes are TRBV5-1 and TRBJ2-1; 9 nucleotides match TRBD1. After removal of 2 bases from V and 5 bases from J, the junction contained 5 bases not matched to a gene. Germline V CDR1 and CDR2: SGHRS, YFSETQ. This CDR3 comprises 15 residues. The CDR3 protein is CASSFKTGGHNEQFF. In DNA, the CDR3 is TGCGCCAGCAGCTTTAAGACAGGGGGACACAATGAGCAGTTCTTC.

This clonotype was counted only a few times. The chain couples TRBV4-1 to TRBJ1-1, with D maybe TRBD1 (5 bases). The germline CDR1 and CDR2 sequences are MGHRA and YSYEKL. The CDR3 consists of 14 residues. V lost 2 bases, J lost 10 bases, and 17 bases lay in between. The CDR3 nucleotides read TGCGCCAGCAGCCAATATCTCGTATCCGGGGCAGCTTTCTTT. Its translation is CASSQYLVSGAAFF.